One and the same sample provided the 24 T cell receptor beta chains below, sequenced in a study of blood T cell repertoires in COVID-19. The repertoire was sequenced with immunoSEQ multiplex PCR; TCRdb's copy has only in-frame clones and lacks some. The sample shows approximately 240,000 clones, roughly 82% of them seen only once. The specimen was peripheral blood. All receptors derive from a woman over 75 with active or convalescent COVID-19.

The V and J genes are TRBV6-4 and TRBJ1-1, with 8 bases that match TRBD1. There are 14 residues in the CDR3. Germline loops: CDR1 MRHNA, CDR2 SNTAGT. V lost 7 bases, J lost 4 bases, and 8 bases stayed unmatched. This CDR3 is CASKAQGAGTEAFF. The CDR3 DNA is TGTGCCAGCAAAGCCCAGGGGGCCGGCACTGAAGCTTTCTTT.

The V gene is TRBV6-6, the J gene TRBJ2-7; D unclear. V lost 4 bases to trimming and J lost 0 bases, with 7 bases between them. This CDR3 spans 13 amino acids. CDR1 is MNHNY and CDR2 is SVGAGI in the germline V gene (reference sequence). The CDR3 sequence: CASSFGSSYEQYF. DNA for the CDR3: TGTGCCAGCAGTTTTGGTAGCTCCTACGAGCAGTACTTC.

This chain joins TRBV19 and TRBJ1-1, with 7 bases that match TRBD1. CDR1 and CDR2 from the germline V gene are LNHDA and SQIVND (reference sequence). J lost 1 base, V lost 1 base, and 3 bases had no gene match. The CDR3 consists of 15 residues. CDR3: CASSIGPGGNTEAFF. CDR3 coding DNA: TGTGCCAGTAGTATAGGCCCAGGGGGGAACACTGAAGCTTTCTTT. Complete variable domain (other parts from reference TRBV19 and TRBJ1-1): DGGITQSPKYLFRKEGQNVTLSCEQNLNHDAMYWYRQDPGQGLRLIYYSQIVNDFQKGDIAEGYSVSREKKESFPLTVTSAQKNPTAFYLCASSIGPGGNTEAFFGQGTRLTVV.

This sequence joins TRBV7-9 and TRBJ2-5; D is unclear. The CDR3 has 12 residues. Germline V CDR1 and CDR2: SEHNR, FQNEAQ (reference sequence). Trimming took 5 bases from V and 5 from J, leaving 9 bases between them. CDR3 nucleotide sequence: TGTGCCAGCAGCGTCCACGGGGAGACCCAGTACTTC. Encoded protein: CASSVHGETQYF.

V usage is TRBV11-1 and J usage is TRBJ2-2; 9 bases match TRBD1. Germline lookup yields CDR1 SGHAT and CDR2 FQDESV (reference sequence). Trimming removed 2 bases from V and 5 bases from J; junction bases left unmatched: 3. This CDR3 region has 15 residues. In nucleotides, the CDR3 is TGTGCCAGCAGCTTACGGACAGGGGTTACCGGGGAGCTGTTTTTT. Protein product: CASSLRTGVTGELFF.

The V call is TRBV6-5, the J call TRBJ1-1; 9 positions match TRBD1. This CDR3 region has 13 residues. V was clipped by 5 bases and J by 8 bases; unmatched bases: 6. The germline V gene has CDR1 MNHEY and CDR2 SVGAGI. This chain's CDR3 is CASSTHRGQEAFF. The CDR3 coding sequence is TGTGCCAGCAGTACTCACAGGGGGCAAGAAGCTTTCTTT.

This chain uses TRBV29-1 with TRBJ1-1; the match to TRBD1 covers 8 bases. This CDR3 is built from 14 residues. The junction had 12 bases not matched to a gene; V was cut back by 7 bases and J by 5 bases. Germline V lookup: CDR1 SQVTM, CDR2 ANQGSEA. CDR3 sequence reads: CSALLDRGGTEAFF. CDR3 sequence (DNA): TGCAGCGCACTGCTCGACAGGGGAGGGACTGAAGCTTTCTTT.

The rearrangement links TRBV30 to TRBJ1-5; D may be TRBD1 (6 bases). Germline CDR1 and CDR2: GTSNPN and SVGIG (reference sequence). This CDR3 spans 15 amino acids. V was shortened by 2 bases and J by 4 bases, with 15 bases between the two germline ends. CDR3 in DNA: TGTGCCTGGAGTATAGGGGGGGGGTCAAATCAGCCCCAGCATTTT. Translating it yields CAWSIGGGSNQPQHF.

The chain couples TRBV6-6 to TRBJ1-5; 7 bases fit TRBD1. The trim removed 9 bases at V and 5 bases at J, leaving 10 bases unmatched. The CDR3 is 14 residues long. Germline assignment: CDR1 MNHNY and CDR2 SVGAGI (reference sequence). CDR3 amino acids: CASSTGEFYQPQHF. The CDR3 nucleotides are TGTGCCAGTTCTACAGGGGAGTTCTATCAGCCCCAGCATTTT.

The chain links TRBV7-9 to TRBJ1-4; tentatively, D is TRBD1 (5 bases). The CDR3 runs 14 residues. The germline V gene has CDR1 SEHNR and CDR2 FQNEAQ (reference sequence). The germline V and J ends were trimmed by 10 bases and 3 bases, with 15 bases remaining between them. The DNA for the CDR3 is TGTGCCATCCAACGCGGGGGGTCTAATGAAAAACTGTTTTTT. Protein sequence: CAIQRGGSNEKLFF.

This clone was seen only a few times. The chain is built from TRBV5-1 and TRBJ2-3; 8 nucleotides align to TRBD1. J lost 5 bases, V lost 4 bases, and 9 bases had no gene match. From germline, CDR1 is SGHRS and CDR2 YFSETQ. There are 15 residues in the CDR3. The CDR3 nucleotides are TGCGCCAGCAGCGCGCCGACAGGGGTAGGAGATACGCAGTATTTT. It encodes CASSAPTGVGDTQYF.

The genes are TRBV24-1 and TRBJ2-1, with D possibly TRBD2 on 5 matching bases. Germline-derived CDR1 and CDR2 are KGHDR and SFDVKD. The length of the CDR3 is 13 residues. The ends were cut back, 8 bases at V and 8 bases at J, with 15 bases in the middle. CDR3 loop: CATKSGWVDEQFF. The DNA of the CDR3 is TGTGCCACCAAGAGCGGTTGGGTCGATGAGCAGTTCTTC.

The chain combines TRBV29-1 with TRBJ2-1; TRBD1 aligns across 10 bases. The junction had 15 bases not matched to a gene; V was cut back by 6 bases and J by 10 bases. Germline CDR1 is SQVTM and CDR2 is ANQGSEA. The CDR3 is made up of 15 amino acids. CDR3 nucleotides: TGCAGCGTCCGCGGGACAGGGGATATACAATTGGAGCAGTTCTTC. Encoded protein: CSVRGTGDIQLEQFF.

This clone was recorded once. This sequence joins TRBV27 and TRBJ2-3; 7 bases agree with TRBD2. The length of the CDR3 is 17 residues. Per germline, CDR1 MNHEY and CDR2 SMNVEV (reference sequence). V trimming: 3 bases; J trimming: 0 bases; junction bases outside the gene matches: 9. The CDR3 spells CASSFGPSSGSTDTQYF. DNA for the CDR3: TGTGCCAGCAGTTTTGGCCCGTCTAGCGGAAGCACAGATACGCAGTATTTT.

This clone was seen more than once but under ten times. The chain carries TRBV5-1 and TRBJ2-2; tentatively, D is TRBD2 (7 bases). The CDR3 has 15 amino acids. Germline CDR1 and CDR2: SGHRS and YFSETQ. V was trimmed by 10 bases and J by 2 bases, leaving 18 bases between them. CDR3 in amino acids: CAAGAPLGNTGELFF. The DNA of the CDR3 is TGCGCCGCGGGGGCACCGCTGGGAAACACCGGGGAGCTGTTTTTT. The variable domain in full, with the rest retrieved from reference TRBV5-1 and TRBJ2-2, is KAGVTQTPRYLIKTRGQQVTLSCSPISGHRSVSWYQQTPGQGLQFLFEYFSETQRNKGNFPGRFSGRQFSNSRSEMNVSTLELGDSALYLCAAGAPLGNTGELFFGEGSRLTVL.

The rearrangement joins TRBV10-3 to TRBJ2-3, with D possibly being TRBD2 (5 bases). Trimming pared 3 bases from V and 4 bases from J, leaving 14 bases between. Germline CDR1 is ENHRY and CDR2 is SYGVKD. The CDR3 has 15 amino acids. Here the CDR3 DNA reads TGTGCCATCAGTGATCCGGGATCGTACCCAGATACGCAGTATTTT. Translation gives CAISDPGSYPDTQYF.

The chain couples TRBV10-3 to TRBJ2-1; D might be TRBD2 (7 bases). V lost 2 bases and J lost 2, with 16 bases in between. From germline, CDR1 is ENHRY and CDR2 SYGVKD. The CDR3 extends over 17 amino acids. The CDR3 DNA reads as TGTGCCATCAGTGAGAGAAGTGGGGGGGGCCCCTACAATGAGCAGTTCTTC. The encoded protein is CAISERSGGGPYNEQFF.

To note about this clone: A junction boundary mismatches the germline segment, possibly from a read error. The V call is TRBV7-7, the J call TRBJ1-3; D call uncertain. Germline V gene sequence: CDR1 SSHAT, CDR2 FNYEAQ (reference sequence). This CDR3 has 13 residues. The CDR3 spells CASSLERGNTIYF. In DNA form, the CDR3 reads TGTGCTAGCAGCTTAGAGAGAGGAAACACCATATATTTT.

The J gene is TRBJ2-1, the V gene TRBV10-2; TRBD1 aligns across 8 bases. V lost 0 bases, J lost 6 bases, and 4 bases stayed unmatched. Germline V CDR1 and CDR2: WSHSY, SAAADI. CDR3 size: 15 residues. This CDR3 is CASSESGRGPNEQFF. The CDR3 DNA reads TGCGCCAGCAGTGAGTCGGGCAGGGGGCCCAATGAGCAGTTCTTC.

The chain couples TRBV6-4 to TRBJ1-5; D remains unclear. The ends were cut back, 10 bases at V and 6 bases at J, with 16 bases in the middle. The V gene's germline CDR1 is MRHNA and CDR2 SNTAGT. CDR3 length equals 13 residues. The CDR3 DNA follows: TGTGCCATCCCCAGGAGGCAAGCTCAGCCCCAGCATTTT. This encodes CAIPRRQAQPQHF.

The CDR3: CASSIIGAQTNEKLFF. The CDR3, as DNA: TGTGCCAGCAGCATCATAGGGGCACAGACTAATGAAAAACTGTTTTTT. The chain is built from TRBV5-6 and TRBJ1-4; D perhaps matches TRBD1 (5 bases). The CDR3 is 16 residues long. Between the trimmed V and J ends, which lost 4 bases and 2 bases, there was a span of 15 bases. The germline gives CDR1 SGHDT, CDR2 YYEEEE. Full variable domain (remainder filled in from reference TRBV5-6 and TRBJ1-4): DAGVTQSPTHLIKTRGQQVTLRCSPKSGHDTVSWYQQALGQGPQFIFQYYEEEERQRGNFPDRFSGHQFPNYSSELNVNALLLGDSALYLCASSIIGAQTNEKLFFGSGTQLSVL.

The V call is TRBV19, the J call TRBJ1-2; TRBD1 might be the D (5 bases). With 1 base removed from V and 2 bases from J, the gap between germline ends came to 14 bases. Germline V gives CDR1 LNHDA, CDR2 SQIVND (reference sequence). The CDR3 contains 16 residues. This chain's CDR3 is CASSIVGAAPNYGYTF. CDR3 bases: TGTGCCAGTAGTATAGTAGGGGCAGCCCCCAACTATGGCTACACCTTC.

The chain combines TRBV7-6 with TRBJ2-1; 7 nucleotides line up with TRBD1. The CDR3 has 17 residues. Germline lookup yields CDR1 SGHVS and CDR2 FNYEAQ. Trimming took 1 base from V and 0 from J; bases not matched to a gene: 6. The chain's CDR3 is CASSLGQGRSSYNEQFF. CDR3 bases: TGTGCCAGCAGCTTAGGACAGGGCCGAAGCTCCTACAATGAGCAGTTCTTC.

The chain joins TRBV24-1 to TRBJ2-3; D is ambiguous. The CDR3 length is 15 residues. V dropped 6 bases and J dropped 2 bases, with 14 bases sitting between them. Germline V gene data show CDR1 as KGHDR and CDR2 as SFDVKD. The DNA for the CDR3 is TGTGCCACCAGTCCCGGCGGCGCGCCCACAGATACGCAGTATTTT. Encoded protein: CATSPGGAPTDTQYF.